The 30 T cell receptor beta chains below come from one sample, sequenced in a study of beta chain features in type 1 diabetes. Isolated RNA was reverse transcribed in full, so expressed TCRB transcripts were sequenced. The assay was immunoSEQ multiplex PCR, and TCRdb's table has in-frame clones only and misses some. The sample includes approximately 380,000 clones, more than 13% of them seen just once. Sample: naive CD4+ T cells from blood. The source of these receptors is a woman aged 18-29 years in good health.

This clone was observed a single time. V gene TRBV11-2 combines with J gene TRBJ1-4, with 11 bases matching TRBD1. V lost 5 bases, J lost 7 bases, and 3 bases stayed unmatched. CDR3 length: 14 residues. From germline, CDR1 is SGHAT and CDR2 FQNNGV. CDR3 coding DNA: TGTGCCAGCAGCGGGACAGGGGGGAGTGAAAAACTGTTTTTT. Translation gives CASSGTGGSEKLFF.

The chain is built from TRBV9 and TRBJ2-1, with 10 bases aligning to TRBD2. The ends lost 2 bases at V and 7 bases at J; junction bases unmatched: 12. The germline gives CDR1 SGDLS, CDR2 YYNGEE. The CDR3 is 17 amino acids. CDR3 sequence (DNA): TGTGCCAGCAGCGTCGCCCCGACTAGCGGGTCTGGTAATGAGCAGTTCTTC. Residues: CASSVAPTSGSGNEQFF.

J is TRBJ2-5 and V is TRBV5-1, with 9 bases that match TRBD2. With 4 bases clipped from V and 5 bases from J, the junction kept 12 bases outside the gene matches. From germline, CDR1 is SGHRS and CDR2 YFSETQ. This CDR3 region has 16 residues. CDR3 bases: TGCGCCAGCAGCCCAGGAGCGGGAGGTTTAGGGGAGACCCAGTACTTC. Its translation is CASSPGAGGLGETQYF.

This clone was detected a few times. The J gene is TRBJ2-5, the V gene TRBV2; D may be TRBD1 (5 bases). The length of the CDR3 is 13 residues. The V gene lost 8 bases and the J gene lost 2 bases, with 12 bases spanning the gap. Germline assignment: CDR1 SNHLY and CDR2 FYNNEI. CDR3 sequence (DNA): TGTGCCAGCCTGGGGCCAGGACAAGAGACCCAGTACTTC. Protein product: CASLGPGQETQYF.

The chain uses TRBV29-1 and TRBJ2-7; 9 bases are shared with TRBD1. Germline CDR1 SQVTM, CDR2 ANQGSEA. This CDR3 has 16 amino acids. V gave up 7 bases and J gave up 5 bases; unmatched junction bases: 18. The CDR3 loop reads CSAGGGQGGMVNEQYF. The CDR3 DNA reads as TGCAGCGCCGGCGGGGGACAGGGTGGTATGGTGAACGAGCAGTACTTC.

This clone was seen only a few times. The J gene is TRBJ2-1, the V gene TRBV29-1; 8 nucleotides align to TRBD2. Trimming removed 1 base from V and 9 bases from J; junction bases left unmatched: 8. The CDR3 covers 14 residues. Germline CDR1 reads SQVTM; CDR2 reads ANQGSEA. The CDR3 nucleotides read TGCAGCGTTGAAGTTGGGACTAGGGCGGGTGAGCAGTTCTTC. This translates into CSVEVGTRAGEQFF.

The chain combines TRBV9 with TRBJ2-1, with no clear D. V lost 2 bases to trimming and J lost 0 bases, with 6 bases between them. CDR3 length equals 14 residues. Germline lookup yields CDR1 SGDLS and CDR2 YYNGEE. The CDR3 reads CASSVRSSYNEQFF. The DNA of the CDR3 is TGTGCCAGCAGCGTGAGGAGCTCCTACAATGAGCAGTTCTTC.

The CDR3 reads CASTKAYAGANVLTF. The CDR3 DNA reads as TGTGCCAGCACTAAAGCGTACGCTGGGGCCAACGTCCTGACTTTC. The V call is TRBV6-5, the J call TRBJ2-6; no clear D. Germline V lookup: CDR1 MNHEY, CDR2 SVGAGI. V was trimmed by 7 bases and J by 2 bases, leaving 12 bases between them. CDR3 length equals 15 residues.

The chain couples TRBV2 to TRBJ2-7, with 8 bases that match TRBD2. The V gene's germline CDR1 is SNHLY and CDR2 FYNNEI. The J segment lost 0 bases and the V segment lost 7 bases, leaving 11 bases of the junction unmatched. The CDR3 has 16 residues. CDR3 nucleotide sequence: TGTGCCAGCACACCGTCGCTAGCGGGTCGCTCCTACGAGCAGTACTTC. This encodes CASTPSLAGRSYEQYF.

The chain joins TRBV5-1 to TRBJ2-5; TRBD1 is a possible D gene (5 bases). Trimming took 2 bases from V and 2 from J, leaving 10 bases between them. This CDR3 contains 14 residues. The V gene's germline CDR1 is SGHRS and CDR2 YFSETQ. The CDR3 DNA sequence: TGCGCCAGCAGCTTAAGACGGACACAAGAGACCCAGTACTTC. It specifies CASSLRRTQETQYF.

The gene calls are TRBV4-1 and TRBJ2-3, with D possibly TRBD1 on 5 matching bases. With 2 bases removed from V and 3 bases from J, the gap between germline ends came to 6 bases. Looked up from germline, CDR1 is MGHRA and CDR2 is YSYEKL. CDR3 size: 13 residues. CDR3 coding DNA: TGCGCCAGCAGCCAACAGGGTACAGATACGCAGTATTTT. Residues: CASSQQGTDTQYF.

There are a few counts of this clone. V is TRBV28 and J is TRBJ1-4, with no clear D. The V gene lost 1 base and the J gene lost 8 bases, with 5 bases spanning the gap. Germline values: CDR1 MDHEN, CDR2 SYDVKM. There are 12 residues in the CDR3. As DNA, the CDR3 is TGTGCCAGCAGTTTATATCCAGAAAAACTGTTTTTT. Translated: CASSLYPEKLFF.

This rearrangement joins TRBV18 to TRBJ2-2, with 9 nucleotides matching TRBD2. V lost 6 bases, J lost 0 bases, and 14 bases stayed unmatched. CDR1 is KGHSH and CDR2 is LQKENI in the germline V gene. The CDR3 length is 19 residues. CDR3 nucleotides: TGTGCCAGCTCCCAAAAGGCCCAGAGACTAGCGGCGAACACCGGGGAGCTGTTTTTT. Translating gives CASSQKAQRLAANTGELFF.

This clone was seen a handful of times. The chain is built from TRBV29-1 and TRBJ2-1; TRBD2 agrees at 7 bases. Trimming cost V 4 bases and J 9 bases; bases outside gene matches: 15. The length of the CDR3 is 15 residues. Germline V gene lookup returns CDR1 SQVTM and CDR2 ANQGSEA. CDR3 sequence: CSVVAPAGVGGEQFF. In DNA form, the CDR3 reads TGCAGCGTTGTAGCCCCGGCGGGAGTAGGTGGTGAGCAGTTCTTC.

This clone has more than one count but fewer than ten. The chain couples TRBV5-1 to TRBJ1-5; D uncertain. CDR3 size: 14 residues. Germline V gene sequence: CDR1 SGHRS, CDR2 YFSETQ. V lost 0 bases and J lost 7, with 11 bases in between. CDR3 nucleotides: TGCGCCAGCAGCTTGGGGTCAGGACTACAGCCCCAGCATTTT. Protein: CASSLGSGLQPQHF.

This clone was picked up a small number of times. The J gene is TRBJ2-7, the V gene TRBV27, with D possibly TRBD1 on 6 matching bases. CDR1 is MNHEY, CDR2 SMNVEV, per germline (reference sequence). The CDR3 is 14 residues long. Trimming cost V 2 bases and J 3 bases, with 11 bases left between them. As DNA, the CDR3 is TGTGCCAGCAGTTTAAAGCCGGACAGCTACGAGCAGTACTTC. It codes for CASSLKPDSYEQYF.

The chain employs TRBV23-1 and TRBJ1-2; 8 bases map to TRBD1. TRBV23-1 is identified as an open reading frame with a role that is uncertain. V trimming: 0 bases; J trimming: 8 bases; junction bases outside the gene matches: 5. The CDR3 is 14 residues long. The CDR3 reads CASSQSETGEGYTF. The CDR3 nucleotides read TGCGCCAGCAGTCAATCTGAGACAGGGGAGGGCTACACCTTC.

In this sample, this clone turned up once. This chain joins TRBV28 and TRBJ1-1; D call uncertain. The CDR3 runs to 15 residues. Trimming stripped 4 bases from V and 5 bases from J, with 17 bases between. Germline CDR1 reads MDHEN; CDR2 reads SYDVKM. The CDR3, as DNA: TGTGCCAGCAGTTCACCCAAAGCAGGTCCTACTGAAGCTTTCTTT. It yields the protein CASSSPKAGPTEAFF.

This clone was counted between two and nine times. This chain connects TRBV25-1 to TRBJ2-1, with D tentatively TRBD2 (5 bases). CDR3 length equals 15 residues. Germline-derived CDR1 and CDR2 are MGHDK and SYGVNS. V was pared by 8 bases and J by 0 bases, with 14 bases between. Here the CDR3 reads CASRGGGSSYNEQFF. The CDR3 bases are TGTGCCAGCCGCGGAGGCGGCAGCTCCTACAATGAGCAGTTCTTC.

This clone has more than one count but fewer than ten. V is TRBV19 and J is TRBJ2-1; 10 bases match TRBD1. J was trimmed by 6 bases and V by 3 bases; bases with no gene match: 8. CDR1 is LNHDA and CDR2 is SQIVND in the germline V gene (reference sequence). The CDR3 extends over 16 amino acids. The CDR3 DNA is TGTGCCAGTAGTATTCATCCGGGACAGGGGATCAATGAGCAGTTCTTC. Its translation is CASSIHPGQGINEQFF.

A few counts support this clone. The chain couples TRBV5-1 to TRBJ1-1; possible D gene TRBD1, 6 bases. V was pared by 0 bases and J by 0 bases, with 15 bases between. The CDR3 has 17 residues. Germline V gene lookup returns CDR1 SGHRS and CDR2 YFSETQ. The DNA of the CDR3 is TGCGCCAGCAGCTTGGCCATGACAGGAAGAGTGAACACTGAAGCTTTCTTT. Translation gives CASSLAMTGRVNTEAFF.

This clone has a handful of counts. The V gene is TRBV1, the J gene TRBJ2-7; the table gives TRBD2 as D, unverified against the DNA. TRBV1 is recorded as a pseudogene. The CDR3 sequence is 13 residues long. CDR3 sequence (DNA): TGCACCAGCGTCCCCGGGTCCATCTACGAGCAGTACTTC. It yields the protein CTSVPGSIYEQYF.

The sample holds a few counts of this clone. The chain recombines TRBV18 with TRBJ1-1, with 8 bases lining up with TRBD1. Germline V lookup: CDR1 KGHSH, CDR2 LQKENI. The CDR3 is made up of 14 amino acids. V was pared by 4 bases and J by 1 base, with 2 bases of the junction left unmatched. The CDR3 sequence: CASSRGQANTEAFF. The CDR3 nucleotides are TGTGCCAGCTCACGGGGACAGGCGAACACTGAAGCTTTCTTT.

There are a few counts of this clone. In DNA, the CDR3 is TGCGCCAGCAGCCAAGTTAGCGGGCGAGGGAGAACTGAAGCTTTCTTT. Its translation is CASSQVSGRGRTEAFF. The chain has TRBV4-1 and TRBJ1-1; no clear D gene. Per germline, CDR1 MGHRA and CDR2 YSYEKL. V dropped 1 base and J dropped 5 bases, with 17 bases sitting between them. The CDR3 extends over 16 amino acids.

This sequence joins TRBV25-1 and TRBJ2-1; the D gene is possibly TRBD2 (6 bases). CDR3 length: 16 amino acids. Per germline, CDR1 MGHDK and CDR2 SYGVNS. The V end lost 4 bases, the J end lost 2 bases, and 15 bases lay between the germline ends. The CDR3 sequence is CASSVWGVKTYNEQFF. The CDR3 DNA reads TGTGCCAGCAGTGTGTGGGGGGTCAAGACCTACAATGAGCAGTTCTTC.

This rearrangement joins TRBV9 to TRBJ2-7; 8 nucleotides line up with TRBD2. The J segment lost 3 bases and the V segment lost 4 bases, leaving 6 bases of the junction unmatched. CDR1 is SGDLS and CDR2 is YYNGEE in the germline V gene. The CDR3 runs to 14 residues. In nucleotides, the CDR3 is TGTGCCAGCAGCCGGCTAGCGGGCTTCTACGAGCAGTACTTC. Amino acids: CASSRLAGFYEQYF.

A few counts support this clone. This chain uses TRBV27 with TRBJ2-1, with 9 nucleotides matching TRBD2. CDR1 is MNHEY, CDR2 SMNVEV, per germline (reference sequence). J lost 4 bases, V lost 2 bases, and 15 bases had no gene match. The CDR3 length is 19 residues. CDR3 in DNA: TGTGCCAGCAGTTTAACTAGCGGGTCCTCAGGGAGATTGTACAATGAGCAGTTCTTC. Amino acid sequence: CASSLTSGSSGRLYNEQFF.

This clone was picked up a small number of times. The chain carries TRBV6-1 and TRBJ2-1; tentatively, D is TRBD2 (5 bases). The CDR3 is made up of 12 amino acids. Germline CDR1 and CDR2: MNHNS and SASEGT. The ends were cut back, 3 bases at V and 7 bases at J, with 7 bases in the middle. CDR3 sequence reads: CASSDRTNEQFF. The CDR3, as DNA: TGTGCCAGCAGTGATAGGACTAATGAGCAGTTCTTC.

This clone was detected only a few times. The genes are TRBV27 and TRBJ1-1; perhaps TRBD1 as D (6 bases). V lost 2 bases to trimming and J lost 5 bases, with 9 bases between them. The V gene's germline CDR1 is MNHEY and CDR2 SMNVEV (reference sequence). The CDR3 spans 13 residues. CDR3 in DNA: TGTGCCAGCAGTTTACAGGGGCGGACTGAAGCTTTCTTT. This sequence encodes CASSLQGRTEAFF.

This clone came up a few times. The chain couples TRBV15 to TRBJ2-6; 12 bases agree with TRBD1. Trimming took 1 base from V and 2 from J; bases not matched to a gene: 3. Per germline, CDR1 LNHNV and CDR2 YYDKDF (reference sequence). The CDR3 is made up of 18 amino acids. CDR3 amino acids: CATSRGGTGGAGANVLTF. The CDR3 region has the DNA TGTGCCACCAGCAGAGGAGGGACAGGGGGCGCTGGGGCCAACGTCCTGACTTTC.